A single sample is the source of the 18 T cell receptor beta chains below, sequenced in a study of T cell changes during pregnancy in multiple sclerosis. Sequenced by immunoSEQ multiplex PCR; TCRdb stores in-frame clones only, minus some. The data contain roughly 79,000 clones, around 95% of them singletons. The sample in question was peripheral blood, obtained in the second trimester of pregnancy. These receptors were collected from a female donor in good health, enrolled as a control in a pregnancy study.

The genes are TRBV4-3 and TRBJ1-5; no definite D call. The V end lost 0 bases, the J end lost 4 bases, and 10 bases lay between the germline ends. CDR3 length: 15 residues. The germline gives CDR1 LGHNA, CDR2 YSLEER. The CDR3 here is CASSQESGQNQPQHF. The CDR3 DNA sequence: TGCGCCAGCAGCCAAGAGTCGGGTCAAAATCAGCCCCAGCATTTT.

This CDR3 is CASSPDRGNSPLHF. DNA for the CDR3: TGTGCCAGCAGTCCGGACAGGGGTAATTCACCCCTCCACTTT. The chain combines TRBV27 with TRBJ1-6; 9 positions agree with TRBD1. The CDR3 is 14 residues long. V lost 5 bases and J lost 6; bases outside the gene matches: 2. The germline V gene encodes CDR1 MNHEY and CDR2 SMNVEV (reference sequence).

The rearrangement uses TRBV7-2 and TRBJ1-3; D ambiguous. CDR1 is SGHTA and CDR2 is FQGNSA in the germline V gene. The CDR3 extends over 15 amino acids. Trimming took off 2 bases at V and 5 bases at J, with 13 bases between the two ends. In DNA, the CDR3 is TGTGCCAGCAGCTTACCAACCGGGAGGAGAAACACCATATATTTT. It is translated as CASSLPTGRRNTIYF.

CDR3 DNA: TGTGCCAGCAGCCCCCGGGACAGGGGCTACTCTGGGGCCAACGTCCTGACTTTC. Protein sequence: CASSPRDRGYSGANVLTF. The chain has TRBV11-3 and TRBJ2-6; 10 nucleotides line up with TRBD1. CDR3 size: 18 residues. Germline V lookup: CDR1 SGHNT, CDR2 YENEEA. With V trimmed by 5 bases and J by 0 bases, 7 bases remained unmatched.

The chain is built from TRBV5-1 and TRBJ1-2; D call uncertain. The CDR3 loop spans 15 amino acids. CDR1 and CDR2 from the germline V gene are SGHRS and YFSETQ. V shed 0 bases and J shed 0 bases, with 9 bases lying between them. The CDR3 sequence is CASSLVGGANYGYTF. The CDR3 nucleotides read TGCGCCAGCAGCTTGGTTGGAGGAGCTAACTATGGCTACACCTTC.

The chain recombines TRBV7-6 with TRBJ2-1; 12 nucleotides line up with TRBD2. Trimming at V came to 2 bases and at J to 5 bases, leaving 1 base not matched to a gene. This CDR3 is built from 15 residues. CDR1 and CDR2 from the germline V gene are SGHVS and FNYEAQ. CDR3 sequence reads: CASSLTSGGHNEQFF. The CDR3 nucleotides read TGTGCCAGCAGCTTAACTAGCGGGGGGCACAATGAGCAGTTCTTC.

This clone occurred once. The chain is built from TRBV5-6 and TRBJ2-1, with D tentatively TRBD1 (6 bases). The CDR3 is made up of 15 amino acids. V lost 0 bases, J lost 2 bases, and 9 bases lay in between. Germline lookup yields CDR1 SGHDT and CDR2 YYEEEE. The DNA of the CDR3 is TGTGCCAGCAGCTTGGGGACAGTTACCTACAATGAGCAGTTCTTC. Translating it yields CASSLGTVTYNEQFF.

The chain joins TRBV30 to TRBJ1-2, with TRBD1 as a possible D gene (5 bases). The CDR3 is made up of 15 amino acids. The V and J ends lost 4 bases and 5 bases respectively, with 20 bases between them. Germline loops: CDR1 GTSNPN, CDR2 SVGIG (reference sequence). CDR3 DNA: TGTGCCTGGAAGACTAGAGACAGCAACTTTTATGGCTACACCTTC. Its protein is CAWKTRDSNFYGYTF.

The J gene is TRBJ2-1, the V gene TRBV4-2; D is perhaps TRBD1 (6 bases). Deletions cut 3 bases from V and 7 bases from J, with 16 bases between. CDR1 LGHNA and CDR2 YNFKEQ come from the germline V gene. The CDR3 is 15 amino acids. The CDR3 DNA reads TGTGCCAGCAGCCACTTCACCCCACAGGGAAATGAGCAGTTCTTC. This gives the protein CASSHFTPQGNEQFF.

The chain carries TRBV30 and TRBJ2-7; no reliable D call. CDR3 length: 12 residues. V was shortened by 3 bases and J by 2 bases, with 8 bases between the two germline ends. Germline V lookup: CDR1 GTSNPN, CDR2 SVGIG (reference sequence). The CDR3 here is CAWSSTTYEQYF. CDR3 bases: TGTGCCTGGAGCTCAACTACCTACGAGCAGTACTTC.

This chain connects TRBV7-9 to TRBJ1-4; perhaps TRBD1 as D (6 bases). The CDR3 covers 14 residues. The germline V gene has CDR1 SEHNR and CDR2 FQNEAQ (reference sequence). Trimming removed 5 bases at V and 8 bases at J, with 15 bases between. As DNA, the CDR3 is TGTGCCAGCAGCATTGGGGGCCCGGGGGAAAAACTGTTTTTT. This translates into CASSIGGPGEKLFF.

The chain has TRBV19 and TRBJ1-1; 9 nucleotides align to TRBD1. V dropped 5 bases and J dropped 4; count of bases not matched to a gene: 2. Germline CDR1 is LNHDA and CDR2 is SQIVND (reference sequence). CDR3 length: 13 residues. CDR3 in amino acids: CASSGTGTTEAFF. The CDR3 region has the DNA TGTGCCAGTAGTGGGACAGGGACCACTGAAGCTTTCTTT.

The V gene is TRBV30, the J gene TRBJ1-5; TRBD1 matches at 9 bases. Germline trimming cut 4 bases from V and 1 base from J; bases unmatched to any gene: 5. The CDR3 spans 15 residues. In germline, CDR1 is GTSNPN, CDR2 SVGIG (reference sequence). The CDR3 loop is CAWNRGPGSNQPQHF. The CDR3 DNA reads as TGTGCCTGGAACAGGGGGCCAGGGAGCAATCAGCCCCAGCATTTT.

CDR3 coding DNA: TGTGCCAGCTCCACGGAGTTCCAGCCCCAGCATTTT. It codes for CASSTEFQPQHF. The V gene is TRBV18, the J gene TRBJ1-5, with D unresolved. The CDR3 contains 12 residues. CDR1 and CDR2 (germline): KGHSH, LQKENI. Trimming cost V 6 bases and J 7 bases, with 10 bases left between them.

A remark on this clone: Other DNA sequences from this sample encode an identical CDR3 as well. The V and J genes are TRBV4-2 and TRBJ2-5, with 9 bases identical to TRBD2. Germline CDR1 and CDR2: LGHNA and YNFKEQ. Trimming cost V 0 bases and J 1 base; bases outside gene matches: 0. The CDR3 has 15 residues. In DNA, the CDR3 is TGTGCCAGCAGCCAAGAGCGGGGGGGCCAAGAGACCCAGTACTTC. Translated: CASSQERGGQETQYF.

V is TRBV7-5 and J is TRBJ2-3; TRBD2 was called by the table and not checked on the DNA. TRBV7-5 is a pseudogene locus. This CDR3 spans 16 amino acids. CDR3 sequence: CARSPRDYQVGDTQYF. The CDR3 coding sequence is TGTGCCAGAAGCCCCCGGGACTATCAGGTTGGAGATACGCAGTATTTT.

V is TRBV14 and J is TRBJ1-4; TRBD1 aligns across 9 bases. The CDR3 length is 16 residues. Trimming cost V 5 bases and J 0 bases; bases outside gene matches: 4. Germline V lookup: CDR1 SGHDN, CDR2 FVKESK. In nucleotides, the CDR3 is TGTGCCAGCAGCTCGGGACAGGGCGCAACTAATGAAAAACTGTTTTTT. Encoded protein: CASSSGQGATNEKLFF.

The chain combines TRBV7-2 with TRBJ2-7; D may be TRBD1 (6 bases). Germline V gene sequence: CDR1 SGHTA, CDR2 FQGNSA. Trimming shortened V by 6 bases and J by 7 bases, and 10 bases separated the two germline ends. CDR3 length equals 11 residues. CDR3 residues: CASSTGWEQYF. The CDR3 DNA follows: TGTGCCAGCAGTACAGGGTGGGAGCAGTACTTC.